This TCR beta chain was obtained from a study of cytomegalovirus exposure and HLA in healthy donors. Findings of the study overall: Previous analysis showed most TCR beta V segments were productive about 90% or about 30% of the time.

13 Jbeta primers and 60 Vbeta primers were used for the PCR. Clones were sequenced by immunoSEQ multiplex PCR, and TCRdb holds only the in-frame ones, with some missing. The data contain about 91,000 clones, 64% of them singletons. Note on this clone: What it binds is not known.

Trimming pared 8 bases from V and 6 bases from J, leaving 19 bases between. Germline CDR1 SNHLY, CDR2 FYNNEI. The CDR3 is made up of 15 amino acids. V usage is TRBV2 and J usage is TRBJ1-4; TRBD1 is a possible D gene (6 bases). The TCR originated in a human donor in good health. The sample consisted of PBMCs. The CDR3 protein is CASESPSGEYEKLFF. The CDR3 bases are TGTGCCAGCGAATCCCCCTCAGGGGAGTATGAAAAACTGTTTTTT.